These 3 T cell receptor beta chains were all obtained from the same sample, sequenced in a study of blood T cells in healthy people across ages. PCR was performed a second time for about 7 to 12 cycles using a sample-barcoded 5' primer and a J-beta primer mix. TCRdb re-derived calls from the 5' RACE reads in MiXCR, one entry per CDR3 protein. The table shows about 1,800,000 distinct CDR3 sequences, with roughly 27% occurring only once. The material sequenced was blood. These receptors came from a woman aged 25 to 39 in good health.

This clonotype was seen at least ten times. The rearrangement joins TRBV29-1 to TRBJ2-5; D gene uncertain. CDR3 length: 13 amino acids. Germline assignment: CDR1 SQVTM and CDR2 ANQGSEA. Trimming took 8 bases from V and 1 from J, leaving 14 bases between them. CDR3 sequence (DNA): TGCAGCCACGTTTGGGGAAGCCAAGAGACCCAGTACTTC. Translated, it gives CSHVWGSQETQYF.

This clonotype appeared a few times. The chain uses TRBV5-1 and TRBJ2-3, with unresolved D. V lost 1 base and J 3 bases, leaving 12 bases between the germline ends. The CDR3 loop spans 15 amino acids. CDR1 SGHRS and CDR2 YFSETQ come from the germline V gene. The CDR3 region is CASSLMAWGTDTQYF. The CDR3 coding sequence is TGCGCCAGCAGCTTGATGGCATGGGGAACAGATACGCAGTATTTT.

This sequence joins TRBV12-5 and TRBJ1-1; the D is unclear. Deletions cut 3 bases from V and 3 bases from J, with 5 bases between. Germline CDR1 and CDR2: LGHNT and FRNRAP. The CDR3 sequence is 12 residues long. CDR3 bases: TGTGCTAGTGGTTTCCCCCACACTGAAGCTTTCTTT. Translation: CASGFPHTEAFF. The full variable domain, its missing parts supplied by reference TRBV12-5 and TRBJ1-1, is DARVTQTPRHKVTEMGQEVTMRCQPILGHNTVFWYRQTMMQGLELLAYFRNRAPLDDSGMPKDRFSAEMPDATLATLKIQPSEPRDSAVYFCASGFPHTEAFFGQGTRLTVV.